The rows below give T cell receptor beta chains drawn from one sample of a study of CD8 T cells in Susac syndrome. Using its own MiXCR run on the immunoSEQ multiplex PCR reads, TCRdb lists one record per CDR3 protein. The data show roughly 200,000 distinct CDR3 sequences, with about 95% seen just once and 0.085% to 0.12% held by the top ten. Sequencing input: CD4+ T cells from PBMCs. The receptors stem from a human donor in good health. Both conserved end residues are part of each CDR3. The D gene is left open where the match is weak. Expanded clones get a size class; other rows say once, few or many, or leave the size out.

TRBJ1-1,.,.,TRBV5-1,TGCGCCAGCAGCTTGGACGTCGGGGCAGGGAATCTGGCTTTCTTT,CASSLDVGAGNLAFF
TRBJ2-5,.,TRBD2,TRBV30,TGTGCCTGGAGAGGGACTAGCGGGAGGGATCCCCCCGGCCAGTACTTC,CAWRGTSGRDPPGQYF
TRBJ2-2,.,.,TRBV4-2,TGTGCCAGCAGCCAGAGACAATACACCGGGGAGCTGTTTTTT,CASSQRQYTGELFF
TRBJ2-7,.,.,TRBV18,TGTGCCAGCTCACCACTCGGAGTCTCCTACGAGCAGTACTTC,CASSPLGVSYEQYF
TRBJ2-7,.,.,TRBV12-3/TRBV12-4,TGTGCCAGCAGTTTATTTGGGCTAGCAGAAGAGGAGCAGTACTTC,CASSLFGLAEEEQYF
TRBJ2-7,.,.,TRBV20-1,TGCAGTGCCCACCGTTTCGTAGGGGAGCAGTACTTC,CSAHRFVGEQYF
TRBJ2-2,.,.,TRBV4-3,TGCGCCAGCAGCCAAGACTTCGCCGGGGAGCTGTTTTTT,CASSQDFAGELFF
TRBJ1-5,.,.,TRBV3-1,TGTGCCAGCAGCTCCGGACTTGGGCCCCAGCATTTT,CASSSGLGPQHF
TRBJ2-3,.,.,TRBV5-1,TGCGCCAGCAAAAGGGCTCGAAGCGCAGATACGCAGTATTTT,CASKRARSADTQYF
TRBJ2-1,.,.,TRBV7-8,TGTGCCAGCAGCTTAACCCCGGGACTGGGCTACAATGAGCAGTTCTTC,CASSLTPGLGYNEQFF
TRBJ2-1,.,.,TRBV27,TGTGCCAGCAGTCCGCAACAGGTTAGCGGTGAGCAGTTCTTC,CASSPQQVSGEQFF
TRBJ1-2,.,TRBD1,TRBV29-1,TGCAGCGTTGTGGACAGGGAAAGCTACACCTTC,CSVVDRESYTF
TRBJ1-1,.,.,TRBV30,TGTGCCTGGAGTGTAATCCGGGAGACTGAAGCTTTCTTT,CAWSVIRETEAFF
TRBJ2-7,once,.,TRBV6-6,TGTGCCAGCAGTTACCGCCTGGGGGAATACGAGCAGTACTTC,CASSYRLGEYEQYF
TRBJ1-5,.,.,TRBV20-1,TGCAGTCTGCCTCCGGGGAGTCAGCCCCAGCATTTT,CSLPPGSQPQHF
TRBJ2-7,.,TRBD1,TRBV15,TGTGCCACCAGCAGAGATCTAGGACGGACAGGGGAAGGCGAGCAGTACTTC,CATSRDLGRTGEGEQYF
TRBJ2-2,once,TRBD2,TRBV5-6,TGTGCCAGCAGCTTGCCTAGCGGGAGTACCGGGGAGCTGTTTTTT,CASSLPSGSTGELFF
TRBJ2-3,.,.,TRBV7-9,TGTGCCAGCAGCTTCTCGGGGAACACAGATACGCAGTATTTT,CASSFSGNTDTQYF
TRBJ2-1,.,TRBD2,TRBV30,TGTGCCTGGAGTGCGACTAGCCTTGGGGGTGAGCAGTTCTTC,CAWSATSLGGEQFF
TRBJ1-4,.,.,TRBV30,TGTGCCTGGGCGGCGGTGAACGAAAAACTGTTTTTT,CAWAAVNEKLFF
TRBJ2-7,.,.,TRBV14,TGTGCCAGACTAAGGGGAGACTACGAGCAGTACTTC,CARLRGDYEQYF
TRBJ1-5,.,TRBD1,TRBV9,TGTGCCAGCAGCGTAGGGCGACAGGGGCCGGGGCAGCCCCAGCATTTT,CASSVGRQGPGQPQHF
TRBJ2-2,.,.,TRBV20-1,TGCAGCGCCCGGACTCTCGCGAACACCGGGGAGCTGTTTTTT,CSARTLANTGELFF